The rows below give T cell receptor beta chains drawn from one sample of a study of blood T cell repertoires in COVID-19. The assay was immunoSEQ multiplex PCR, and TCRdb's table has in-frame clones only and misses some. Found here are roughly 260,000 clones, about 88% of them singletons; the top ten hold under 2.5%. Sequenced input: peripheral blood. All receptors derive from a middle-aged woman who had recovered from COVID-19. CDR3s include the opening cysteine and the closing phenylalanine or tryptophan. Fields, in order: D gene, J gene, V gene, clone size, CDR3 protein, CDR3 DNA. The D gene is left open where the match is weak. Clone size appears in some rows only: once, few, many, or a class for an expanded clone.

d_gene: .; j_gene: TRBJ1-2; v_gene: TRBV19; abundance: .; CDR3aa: CASSDSGGVYYGYTF; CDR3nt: TGTGCCAGTAGTGATTCAGGAGGGGTCTATTATGGCTACACCTTC
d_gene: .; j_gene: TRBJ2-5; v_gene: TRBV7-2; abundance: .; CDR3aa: CASSLAPGRQETQYF; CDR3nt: TGTGCCAGCAGCTTAGCGCCGGGGAGACAAGAGACCCAGTACTTC
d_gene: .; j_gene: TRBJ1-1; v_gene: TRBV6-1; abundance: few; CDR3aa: CASSEDSRRATEAFF; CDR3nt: TGTGCCAGCAGTGAGGACAGCCGAAGGGCTACTGAAGCTTTCTTT
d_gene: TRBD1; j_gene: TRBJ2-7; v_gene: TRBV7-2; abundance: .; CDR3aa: CASSQDRGLYYEQYF; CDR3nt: TGTGCCAGCAGCCAGGACAGGGGGTTATACTACGAGCAGTACTTC
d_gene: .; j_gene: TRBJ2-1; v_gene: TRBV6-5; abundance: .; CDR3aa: CASSYGSLSNEQFF; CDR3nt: TGTGCCAGCAGTTACGGGAGCCTCTCCAATGAGCAGTTCTTC
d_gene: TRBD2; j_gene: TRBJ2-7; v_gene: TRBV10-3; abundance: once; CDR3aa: CAISESGSGASYEQYF; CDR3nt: TGTGCCATCAGTGAGTCGGGTAGCGGGGCTTCCTACGAGCAGTACTTC
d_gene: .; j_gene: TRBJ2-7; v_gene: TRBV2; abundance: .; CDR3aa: CASSAGTLYEQYF; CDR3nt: TGTGCCAGCAGTGCCGGGACACTCTACGAGCAGTACTTC
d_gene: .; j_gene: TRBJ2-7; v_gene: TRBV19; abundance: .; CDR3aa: CASSTPAAYEQYF; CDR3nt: TGTGCCAGTAGTACACCGGCGGCGTACGAGCAGTACTTC
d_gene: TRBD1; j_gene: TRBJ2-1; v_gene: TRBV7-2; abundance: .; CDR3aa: CASSTTGGGEQFF; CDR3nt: TGTGCCAGCAGCACGACAGGGGGCGGAGAGCAGTTCTTC
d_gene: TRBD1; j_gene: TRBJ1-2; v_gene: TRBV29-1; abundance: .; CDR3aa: CSARDRYNYGYTF; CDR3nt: TGCAGCGCCCGGGACAGATATAACTATGGCTACACCTTC
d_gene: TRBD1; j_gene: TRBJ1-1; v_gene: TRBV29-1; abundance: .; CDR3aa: CSVTTGVMNTEAFF; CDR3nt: TGCAGCGTCACAACAGGGGTAATGAACACTGAAGCTTTCTTT
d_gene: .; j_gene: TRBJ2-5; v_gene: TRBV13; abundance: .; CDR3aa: CASSLRLGETQYF; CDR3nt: TGTGCCAGCAGCTTGAGACTAGGAGAGACCCAGTACTTC
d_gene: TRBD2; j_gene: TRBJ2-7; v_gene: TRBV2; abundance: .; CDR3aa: CASSEDRRGAYEQYF; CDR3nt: TGTGCCAGCAGTGAAGATCGGCGGGGGGCCTACGAGCAGTACTTC
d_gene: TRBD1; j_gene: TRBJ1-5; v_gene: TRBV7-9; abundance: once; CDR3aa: CASSLSTGGGQPQHF; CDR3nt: TGTGCCAGCAGCTTGTCGACAGGGGGCGGGCAGCCCCAGCATTTT
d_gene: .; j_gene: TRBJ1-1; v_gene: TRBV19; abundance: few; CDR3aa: CASSKQGTVEAFF; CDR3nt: TGTGCCAGTAGCAAACAGGGAACCGTTGAAGCTTTCTTT
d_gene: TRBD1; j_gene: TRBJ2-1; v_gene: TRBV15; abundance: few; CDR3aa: CATSRGAGGYNEQFF; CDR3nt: TGTGCCACCAGCAGAGGGGCAGGGGGATACAATGAGCAGTTCTTC
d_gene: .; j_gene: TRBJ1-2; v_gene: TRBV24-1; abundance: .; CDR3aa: CATRDTSSLYTF; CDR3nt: TGTGCCACCCGGGACACCTCTTCTCTCTACACCTTC
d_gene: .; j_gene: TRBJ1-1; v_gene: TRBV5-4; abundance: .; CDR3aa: CASSFSQDSNTEAFF; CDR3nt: TGTGCCAGCAGCTTCTCGCAGGATTCGAACACTGAAGCTTTCTTT
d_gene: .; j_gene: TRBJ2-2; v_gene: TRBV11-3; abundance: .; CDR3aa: CASSLGGGTGELFF; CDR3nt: TGTGCCAGCAGCTTGGGGGGTGGCACCGGGGAGCTGTTTTTT
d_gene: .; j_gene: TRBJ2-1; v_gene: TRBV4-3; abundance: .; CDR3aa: CASSPSRGKYNEQFF; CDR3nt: TGCGCCAGCAGCCCCTCGCGCGGAAAGTACAATGAGCAGTTCTTC
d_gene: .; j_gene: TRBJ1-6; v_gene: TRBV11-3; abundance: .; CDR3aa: CASSWANNSPLHF; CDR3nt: TGTGCCAGCAGCTGGGCCAATAATTCACCCCTCCACTTT
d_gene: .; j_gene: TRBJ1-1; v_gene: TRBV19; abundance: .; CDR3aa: CATSRSQYLEAFF; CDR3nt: TGTGCCACCTCGAGGAGCCAATACCTGGAGGCTTTCTTT
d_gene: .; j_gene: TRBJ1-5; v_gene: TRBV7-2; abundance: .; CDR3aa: CASSLAVRDGNQPQHF; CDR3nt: TGTGCCAGCAGCTTAGCTGTCAGGGATGGCAATCAGCCCCAGCATTTT
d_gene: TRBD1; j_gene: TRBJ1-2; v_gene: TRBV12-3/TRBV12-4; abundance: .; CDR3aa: CASSAGQGYGYTF; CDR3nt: TGTGCCAGCAGCGCGGGACAGGGCTATGGCTACACCTTC
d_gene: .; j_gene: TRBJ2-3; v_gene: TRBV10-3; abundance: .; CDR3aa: CAIRSSVGSGDTQYF; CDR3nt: TGTGCCATCAGGAGTAGCGTGGGAAGTGGGGATACGCAGTATTTT
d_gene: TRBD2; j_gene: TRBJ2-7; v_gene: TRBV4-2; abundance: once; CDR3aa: CASSQAGLAGYEQYF; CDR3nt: TGTGCCAGCAGCCAAGCTGGACTAGCGGGCTACGAGCAGTACTTC
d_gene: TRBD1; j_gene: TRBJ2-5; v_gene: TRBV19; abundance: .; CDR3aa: CASSKGGGGSVTQYF; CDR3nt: TGTGCCAGTAGTAAAGGGGGCGGCGGGTCCGTCACCCAGTACTTC
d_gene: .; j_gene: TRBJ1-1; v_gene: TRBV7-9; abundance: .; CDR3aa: CASRPGGKNTEAFF; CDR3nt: TGTGCCAGCAGGCCGGGGGGCAAAAACACTGAAGCTTTCTTT
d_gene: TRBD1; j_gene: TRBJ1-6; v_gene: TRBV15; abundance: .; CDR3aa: CATSRGKGQGARAGSPLHF; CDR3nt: TGTGCCACCAGCAGAGGGAAGGGACAGGGGGCCAGAGCGGGTTCACCCCTCCACTTT
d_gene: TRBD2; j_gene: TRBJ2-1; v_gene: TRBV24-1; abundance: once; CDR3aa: CATSEARGLVLNEQFF; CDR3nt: TGTGCCACCAGTGAGGCCCGCGGACTAGTTTTAAATGAGCAGTTCTTC
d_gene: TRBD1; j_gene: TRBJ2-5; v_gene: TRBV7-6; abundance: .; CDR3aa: CASSLALGTGAQETQYF; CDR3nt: TGTGCCAGCAGCTTAGCCCTTGGGACAGGGGCCCAAGAGACCCAGTACTTC
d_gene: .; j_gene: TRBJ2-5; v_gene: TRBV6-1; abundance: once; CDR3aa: CASSDRGKGLQETQYF; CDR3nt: TGTGCCAGCAGTGATCGAGGAAAAGGATTACAAGAGACCCAGTACTTC
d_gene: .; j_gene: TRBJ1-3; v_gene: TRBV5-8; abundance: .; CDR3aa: CASTYRDIGNTIYF; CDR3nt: TGTGCCAGCACATACCGGGACATTGGAAACACCATATATTTT
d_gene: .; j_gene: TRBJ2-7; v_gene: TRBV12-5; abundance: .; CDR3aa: CASGLSGAYEQYF; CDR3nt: TGTGCTAGTGGTTTGTCGGGAGCCTACGAGCAGTACTTC
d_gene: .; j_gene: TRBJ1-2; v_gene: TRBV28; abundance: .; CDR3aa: CASSNYGTEDFYGYTF; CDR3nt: TGTGCCAGCAGCAATTACGGGACTGAAGATTTCTATGGCTACACCTTC
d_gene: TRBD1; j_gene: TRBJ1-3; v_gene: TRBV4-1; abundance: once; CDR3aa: CASSQPRTGAGNTIYF; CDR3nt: TGCGCCAGCAGCCAGCCGCGGACAGGGGCTGGAAACACCATATATTTT
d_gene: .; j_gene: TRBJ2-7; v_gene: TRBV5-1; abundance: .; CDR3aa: CASSLAVGDGHEQYF; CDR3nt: TGCGCCAGCAGCTTGGCGGTCGGGGATGGACACGAGCAGTACTTC
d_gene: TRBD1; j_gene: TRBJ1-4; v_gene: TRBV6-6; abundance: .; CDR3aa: CASSSPGQGMAKLFF; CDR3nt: TGTGCCAGCAGCTCACCGGGACAGGGGATGGCAAAACTGTTTTTT
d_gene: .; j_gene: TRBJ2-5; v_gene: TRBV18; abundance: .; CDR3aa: CASSPTLTETQYF; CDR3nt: TGTGCCAGCTCGCCGACTCTGACGGAGACCCAGTACTTC
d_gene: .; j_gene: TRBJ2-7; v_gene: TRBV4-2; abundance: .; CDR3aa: CASSQETGGYEQYF; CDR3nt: TGTGCCAGCAGCCAAGAAACCGGGGGCTACGAGCAGTACTTC
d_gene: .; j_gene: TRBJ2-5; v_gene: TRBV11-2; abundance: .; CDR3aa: CASSLGGGRRLGETQYF; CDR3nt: TGTGCCAGCAGCTTAGGGGGGGGGCGCAGGCTGGGAGAGACCCAGTACTTC
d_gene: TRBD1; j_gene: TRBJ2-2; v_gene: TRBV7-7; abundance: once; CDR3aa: CASSRTGGIAGELFF; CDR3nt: TGTGCTAGCAGCAGGACAGGGGGCATCGCCGGGGAGCTGTTTTTT
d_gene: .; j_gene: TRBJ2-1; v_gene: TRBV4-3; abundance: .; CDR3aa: CASSPQLGPNEQFF; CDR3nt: TGCGCCAGCAGCCCTCAACTAGGCCCCAATGAGCAGTTCTTC
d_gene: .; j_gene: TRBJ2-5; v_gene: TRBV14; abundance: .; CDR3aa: CASSRGRASRGETQYF; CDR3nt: TGTGCCAGCAGCCGAGGACGGGCTTCTAGGGGAGAGACCCAGTACTTC
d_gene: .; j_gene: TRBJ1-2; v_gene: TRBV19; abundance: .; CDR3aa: CASTGEDGGRGWYGYTF; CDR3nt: TGTGCCAGTACCGGAGAGGACGGGGGACGGGGGTGGTATGGCTACACCTTC
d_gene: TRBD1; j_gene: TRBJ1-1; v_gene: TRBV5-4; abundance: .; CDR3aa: CASSLGTGRDTEAFF; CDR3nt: TGTGCCAGCAGCCTGGGGACAGGGAGGGACACTGAAGCTTTCTTT
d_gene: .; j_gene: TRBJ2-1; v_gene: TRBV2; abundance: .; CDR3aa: CASRSDWPTYNEQFF; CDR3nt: TGTGCCAGCCGTTCCGATTGGCCAACCTACAATGAGCAGTTCTTC
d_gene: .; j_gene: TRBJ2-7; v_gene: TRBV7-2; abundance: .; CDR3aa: CASSLASAYYEQYF; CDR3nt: TGTGCCAGCAGCTTAGCTAGCGCCTACTACGAGCAGTACTTC
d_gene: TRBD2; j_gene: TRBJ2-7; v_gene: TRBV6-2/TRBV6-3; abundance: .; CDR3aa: CASSYAGASGEYEQYF; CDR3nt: TGTGCCAGCAGTTACGCCGGGGCTAGCGGGGAATACGAGCAGTACTTC
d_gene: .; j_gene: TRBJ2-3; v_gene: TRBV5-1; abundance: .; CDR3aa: CASSRPGKNTDTQYF; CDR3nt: TGCGCCAGCAGCAGACCGGGAAAAAATACAGATACGCAGTATTTT
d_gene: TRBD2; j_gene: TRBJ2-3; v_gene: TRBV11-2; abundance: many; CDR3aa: CASTIKVVSGSRGDTQYF; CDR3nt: TGTGCCAGCACCATTAAAGTTGTTAGCGGGAGTCGGGGAGATACGCAGTATTTT
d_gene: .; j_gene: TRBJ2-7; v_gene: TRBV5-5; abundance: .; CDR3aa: CASSLGAGLSYEQYF; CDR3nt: TGTGCCAGCAGCTTGGGGGCAGGCCTTTCCTACGAGCAGTACTTC
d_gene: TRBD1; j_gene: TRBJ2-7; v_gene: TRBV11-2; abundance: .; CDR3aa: CASRQSTGLSYEQYF; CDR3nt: TGTGCCAGCAGACAATCGACAGGGCTGTCCTACGAGCAGTACTTC
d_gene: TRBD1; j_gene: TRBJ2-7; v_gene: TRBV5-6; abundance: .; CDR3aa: CASSWDSSYEQYF; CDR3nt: TGTGCCAGCAGCTGGGACAGCTCCTACGAGCAGTACTTC
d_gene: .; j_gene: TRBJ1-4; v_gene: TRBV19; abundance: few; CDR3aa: CASSAQQGPVETDNEKLFF; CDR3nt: TGTGCCAGTAGTGCCCAACAGGGTCCCGTCGAGACAGATAATGAAAAACTGTTTTTT
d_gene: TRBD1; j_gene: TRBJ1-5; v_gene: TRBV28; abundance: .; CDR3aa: CASRGQGSGQPQHF; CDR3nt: TGTGCCAGCAGGGGACAGGGGAGCGGTCAGCCCCAGCATTTT
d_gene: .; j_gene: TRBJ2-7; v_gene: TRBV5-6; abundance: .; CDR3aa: CASSLGDLSYEQYF; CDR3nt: TGTGCCAGCAGCTTGGGGGACTTGTCCTACGAGCAGTACTTC
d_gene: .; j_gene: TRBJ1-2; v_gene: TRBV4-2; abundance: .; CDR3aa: CASSQNRQNYGYTF; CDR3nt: TGTGCCAGCAGCCAAAACCGACAGAACTATGGCTACACCTTC
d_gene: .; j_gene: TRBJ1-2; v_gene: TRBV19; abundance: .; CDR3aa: CASSRGVSGYTF; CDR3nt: TGTGCCAGTAGTAGGGGGGTGAGTGGCTACACCTTC